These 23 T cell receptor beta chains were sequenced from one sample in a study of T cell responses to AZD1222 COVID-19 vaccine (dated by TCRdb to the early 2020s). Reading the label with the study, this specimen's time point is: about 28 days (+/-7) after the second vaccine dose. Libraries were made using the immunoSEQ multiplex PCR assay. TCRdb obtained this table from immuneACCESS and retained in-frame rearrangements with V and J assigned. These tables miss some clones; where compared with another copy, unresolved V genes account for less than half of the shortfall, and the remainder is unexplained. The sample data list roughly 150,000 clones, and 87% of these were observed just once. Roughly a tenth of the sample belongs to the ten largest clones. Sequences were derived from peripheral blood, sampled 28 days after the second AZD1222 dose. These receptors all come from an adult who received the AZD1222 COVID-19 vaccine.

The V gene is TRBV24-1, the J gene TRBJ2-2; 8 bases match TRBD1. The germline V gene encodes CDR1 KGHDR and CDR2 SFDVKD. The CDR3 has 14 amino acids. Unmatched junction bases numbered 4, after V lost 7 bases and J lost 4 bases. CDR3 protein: CATRQGGGTGELFF. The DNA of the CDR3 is TGTGCCACCAGACAGGGGGGAGGCACCGGGGAGCTGTTTTTT.

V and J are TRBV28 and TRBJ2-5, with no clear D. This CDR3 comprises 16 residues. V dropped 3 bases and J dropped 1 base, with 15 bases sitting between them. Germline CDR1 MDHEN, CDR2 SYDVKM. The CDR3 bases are TGTGCCAGCAGTTTTAGCCCCTTAGTTATCCAAGAGACCCAGTACTTC. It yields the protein CASSFSPLVIQETQYF.

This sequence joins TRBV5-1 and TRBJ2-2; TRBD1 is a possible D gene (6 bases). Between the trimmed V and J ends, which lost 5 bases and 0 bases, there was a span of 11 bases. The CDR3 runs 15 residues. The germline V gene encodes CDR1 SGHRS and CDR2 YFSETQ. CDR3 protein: CASRAGQPNTGELFF. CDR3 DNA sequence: TGCGCCAGCAGGGCTGGACAGCCGAACACCGGGGAGCTGTTTTTT.

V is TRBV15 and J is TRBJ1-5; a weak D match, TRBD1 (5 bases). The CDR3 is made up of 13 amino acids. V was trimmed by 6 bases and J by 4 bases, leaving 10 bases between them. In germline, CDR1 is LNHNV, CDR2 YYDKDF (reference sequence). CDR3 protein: CATRGRGNQPQHF. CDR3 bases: TGTGCCACCAGGGGTCGGGGGAATCAGCCCCAGCATTTT.

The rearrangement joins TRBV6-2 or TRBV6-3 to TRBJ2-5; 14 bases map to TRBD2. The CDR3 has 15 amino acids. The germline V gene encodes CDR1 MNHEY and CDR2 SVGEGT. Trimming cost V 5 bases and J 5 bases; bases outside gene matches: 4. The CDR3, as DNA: TGTGCCAGCAGTCGGACTAGCGGGAGGTTTGAGACCCAGTACTTC. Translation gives CASSRTSGRFETQYF.

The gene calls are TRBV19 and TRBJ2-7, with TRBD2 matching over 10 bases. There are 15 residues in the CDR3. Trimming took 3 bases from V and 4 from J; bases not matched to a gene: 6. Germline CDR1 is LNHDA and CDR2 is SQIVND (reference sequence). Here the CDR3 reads CASSIYSGGKYEQYF. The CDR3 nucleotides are TGTGCCAGTAGTATTTATAGCGGGGGGAAGTACGAGCAGTACTTC.

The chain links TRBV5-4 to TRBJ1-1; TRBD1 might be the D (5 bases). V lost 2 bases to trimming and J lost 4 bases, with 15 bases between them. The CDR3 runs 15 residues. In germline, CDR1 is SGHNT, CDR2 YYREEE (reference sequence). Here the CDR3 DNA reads TGTGCCAGCAGCTTCCAGAGGGGCGCCCTCACTGAAGCTTTCTTT. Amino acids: CASSFQRGALTEAFF. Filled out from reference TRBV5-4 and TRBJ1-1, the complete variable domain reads ETGVTQSPTHLIKTRGQQVTLRCSSQSGHNTVSWYQQALGQGPQFIFQYYREEENGRGNFPPRFSGLQFPNYSSELNVNALELDDSALYLCASSFQRGALTEAFFGQGTRLTVV.

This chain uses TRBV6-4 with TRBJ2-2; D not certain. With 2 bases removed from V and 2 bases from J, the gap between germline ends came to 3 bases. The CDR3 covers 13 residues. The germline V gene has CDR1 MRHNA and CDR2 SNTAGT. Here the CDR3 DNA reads TGTGCCAGCAGTGACCCTAACACCGGGGAGCTGTTTTTT. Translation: CASSDPNTGELFF.

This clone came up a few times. The CDR3 DNA follows: TGCGCCAGCAGCTTCACGGGGGCCTCTGGAAACACCATATATTTT. This sequence encodes CASSFTGASGNTIYF. This chain uses TRBV5-1 with TRBJ1-3, with D possibly matching TRBD1 (6 bases). This CDR3 spans 15 amino acids. Germline lookup yields CDR1 SGHRS and CDR2 YFSETQ. Between the trimmed V and J ends, which lost 2 bases and 0 bases, there was a span of 9 bases.

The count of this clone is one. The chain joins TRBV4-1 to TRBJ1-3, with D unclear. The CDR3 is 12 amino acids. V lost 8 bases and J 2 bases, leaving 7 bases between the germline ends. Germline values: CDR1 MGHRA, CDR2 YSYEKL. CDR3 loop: CASGVTGNTIYF. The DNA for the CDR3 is TGCGCCAGCGGGGTAACTGGAAACACCATATATTTT.

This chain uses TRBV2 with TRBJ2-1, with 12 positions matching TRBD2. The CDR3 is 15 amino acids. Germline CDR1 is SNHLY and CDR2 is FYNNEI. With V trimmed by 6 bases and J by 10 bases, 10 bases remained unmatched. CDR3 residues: CASSSSSGRGREQFF. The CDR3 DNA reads TGTGCCAGCAGCTCCTCTAGCGGGAGGGGGCGGGAGCAGTTCTTC.

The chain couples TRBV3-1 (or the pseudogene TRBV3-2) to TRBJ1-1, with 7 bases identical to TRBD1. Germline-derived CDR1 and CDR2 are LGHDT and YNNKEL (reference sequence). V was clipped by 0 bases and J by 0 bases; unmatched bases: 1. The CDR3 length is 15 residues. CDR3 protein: CASSQEGTVNTEAFF. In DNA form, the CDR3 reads TGTGCCAGCAGCCAAGAGGGGACAGTGAACACTGAAGCTTTCTTT.

CDR3 in amino acids: CASSTRQGEFETQYF. CDR3 bases: TGTGCCAGCAGCACTAGACAGGGGGAGTTCGAGACCCAGTACTTC. The rearrangement links TRBV9 to TRBJ2-5, with 9 bases lining up with TRBD1. Trimming cost V 4 bases and J 5 bases; bases outside gene matches: 9. CDR1 SGDLS and CDR2 YYNGEE come from the germline V gene. The CDR3 spans 15 residues.

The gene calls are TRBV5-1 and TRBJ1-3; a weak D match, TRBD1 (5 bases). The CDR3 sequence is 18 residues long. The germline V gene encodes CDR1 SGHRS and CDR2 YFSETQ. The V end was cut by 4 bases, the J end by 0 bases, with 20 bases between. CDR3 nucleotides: TGCGCCAGCAGCCTGCGCTCATCGGGACGTAACTCTGGAAACACCATATATTTT. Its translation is CASSLRSSGRNSGNTIYF.

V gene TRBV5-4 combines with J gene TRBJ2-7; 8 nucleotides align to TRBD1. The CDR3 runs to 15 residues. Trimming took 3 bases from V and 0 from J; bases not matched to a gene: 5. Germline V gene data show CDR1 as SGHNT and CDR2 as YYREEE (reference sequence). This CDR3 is CASSSLGQVSYEQYF. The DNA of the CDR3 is TGTGCCAGCAGCTCCCTGGGACAGGTCTCCTACGAGCAGTACTTC.

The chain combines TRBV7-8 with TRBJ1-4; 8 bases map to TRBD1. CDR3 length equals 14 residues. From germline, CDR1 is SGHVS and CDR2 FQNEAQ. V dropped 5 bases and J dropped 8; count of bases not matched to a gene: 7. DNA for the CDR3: TGTGCCAGCAGCCAAACAGGGGGGAGGGAAAAACTGTTTTTT. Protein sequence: CASSQTGGREKLFF.

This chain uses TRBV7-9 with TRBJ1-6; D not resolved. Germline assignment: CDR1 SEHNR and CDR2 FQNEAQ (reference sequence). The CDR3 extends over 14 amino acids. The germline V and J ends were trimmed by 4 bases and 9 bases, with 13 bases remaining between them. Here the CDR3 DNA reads TGTGCCAGCAGCTGGAGGGATCATACTTCACCCCTCCACTTT. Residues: CASSWRDHTSPLHF.

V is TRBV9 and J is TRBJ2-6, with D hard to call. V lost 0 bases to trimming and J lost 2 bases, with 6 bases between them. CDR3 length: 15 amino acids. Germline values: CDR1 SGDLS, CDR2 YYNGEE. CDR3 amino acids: CASSVVGPGANVLTF. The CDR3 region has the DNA TGTGCCAGCAGCGTAGTAGGGCCTGGGGCCAACGTCCTGACTTTC.

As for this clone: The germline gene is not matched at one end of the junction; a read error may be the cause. As DNA, the CDR3 is TGTGCCGGTAGTATGACAGGGGAAGAGACCCAGTACTTC. It codes for CAGSMTGEETQYF. The chain uses TRBV19 and TRBJ2-5, with 8 bases fitting TRBD1. The CDR3 has 13 amino acids. CDR1 and CDR2 (germline): LNHDA, SQIVND (reference sequence).

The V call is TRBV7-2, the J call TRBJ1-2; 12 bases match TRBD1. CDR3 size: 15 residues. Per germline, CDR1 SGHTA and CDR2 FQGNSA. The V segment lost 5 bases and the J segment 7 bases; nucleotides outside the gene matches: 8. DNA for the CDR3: TGTGCCAGCAGCCCCAGGGGACAGGGGGCGGGTGGCTACACCTTC. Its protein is CASSPRGQGAGGYTF.

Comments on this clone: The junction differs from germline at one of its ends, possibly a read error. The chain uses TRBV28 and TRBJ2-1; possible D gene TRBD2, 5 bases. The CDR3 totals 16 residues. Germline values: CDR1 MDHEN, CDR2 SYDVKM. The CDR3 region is CASRLSGRGAYNEQFF. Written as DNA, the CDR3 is TGTGCCAGCAGATTATCGGGTCGGGGTGCCTACAATGAGCAGTTCTTC.

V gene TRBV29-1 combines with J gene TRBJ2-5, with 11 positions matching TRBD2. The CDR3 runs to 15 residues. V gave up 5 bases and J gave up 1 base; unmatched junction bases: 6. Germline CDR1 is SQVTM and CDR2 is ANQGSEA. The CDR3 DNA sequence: TGCAGCGTTCCCCCCCTAGCGGGGGGCCAAGAGACCCAGTACTTC. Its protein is CSVPPLAGGQETQYF.

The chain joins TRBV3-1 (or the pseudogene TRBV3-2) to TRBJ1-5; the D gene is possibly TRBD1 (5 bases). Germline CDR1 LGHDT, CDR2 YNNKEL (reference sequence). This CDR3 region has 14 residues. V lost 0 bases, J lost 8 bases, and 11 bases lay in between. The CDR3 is CASSQDPRAEPQHF. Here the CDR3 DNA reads TGTGCCAGCAGCCAAGACCCCAGGGCAGAGCCCCAGCATTTT.